This entry lists 20 T cell receptor beta chains sequenced from one sample in a study of OX40 agonist ivuxolimab in advanced cancers. Data came from immunoSEQ multiplex PCR; TCRdb stores just in-frame clones and leaves some out. The sample contains around 70,000 clones, 80% to 85% of which appear only once. The source was CD4+ or CD8+ T cells sorted from blood, collected in a trial of the OX40 agonist ivuxolimab. These receptors came from an adult with an advanced solid tumor such as melanoma, head and neck, liver or kidney cancer.

The chain employs TRBV27 and TRBJ2-7; D may correspond to TRBD1 or TRBD2 (6 bases each). CDR3 size: 13 residues. Trimming stripped 4 bases from V and 2 bases from J, with 9 bases between. The germline V gene has CDR1 MNHEY and CDR2 SMNVEV (reference sequence). The DNA for the CDR3 is TGTGCCAGCAGTTGGGGGGCTGCCTACGAGCAGTACTTC. Translating gives CASSWGAAYEQYF.

CDR3 in DNA: TGCAGCGTTGAACCGACTAGCGGCTACAATGAGCAGTTCTTC. This translates into CSVEPTSGYNEQFF. V is TRBV29-1 and J is TRBJ2-1, with 9 nucleotides matching TRBD2. V lost 2 bases and J lost 3; bases outside the gene matches: 2. Germline CDR1 SQVTM, CDR2 ANQGSEA. The CDR3 has 14 amino acids.

The chain recombines TRBV2 with TRBJ2-5, with 10 bases matching TRBD2. The CDR3 is made up of 15 amino acids. With V trimmed by 8 bases and J by 4 bases, 10 bases remained unmatched. Germline CDR1 reads SNHLY; CDR2 reads FYNNEI. As DNA, the CDR3 is TGTGCCAGCGCCGGCCTAGCGGGGGTAAGAGAGACCCAGTACTTC. This gives the protein CASAGLAGVRETQYF.

The rearrangement joins TRBV11-2 to TRBJ2-7, with D possibly TRBD1 on 6 matching bases. CDR1 is SGHAT, CDR2 FQNNGV, per germline. The CDR3 runs to 14 residues. Trimming cost V 5 bases and J 0 bases, with 11 bases left between them. CDR3 region: CASSLGTLSYEQYF. CDR3 nucleotides: TGTGCCAGCAGCCTCGGGACACTCTCCTACGAGCAGTACTTC. Full variable domain (missing parts from reference TRBV11-2 and TRBJ2-7): EAGVAQSPRYKIIEKRQSVAFWCNPISGHATLYWYQQILGQGPKLLIQFQNNGVVDDSQLPKDRFSAERLKGVDSTLKIQPAKLEDSAVYLCASSLGTLSYEQYFGPGTRLTVT.

This chain joins TRBV6-6 and TRBJ1-3; unclear D gene. The ends were cut back, 7 bases at V and 4 bases at J, with 8 bases in the middle. Germline V gene lookup returns CDR1 MNHNY and CDR2 SVGAGI (reference sequence). This CDR3 is built from 12 residues. CDR3 in amino acids: CASMREGNTIYF. As DNA, the CDR3 is TGTGCCAGCATGAGGGAAGGAAACACCATATATTTT.

CDR3 DNA: TGTGCCACCTCCGGGACAGGCTCCAATCACGGCAATCAGCCCCAGCATTTT. It is translated as CATSGTGSNHGNQPQHF. The chain employs TRBV15 and TRBJ1-5, with 8 bases identical to TRBD1. CDR3 length: 17 amino acids. The ends lost 8 bases at V and 2 bases at J; junction bases unmatched: 14. CDR1 and CDR2 (germline): LNHNV, YYDKDF (reference sequence). Based on the CDR3 plus reference TRBV15 and TRBJ1-5, the full variable domain is DAMVIQNPRYQVTQFGKPVTLSCSQTLNHNVMYWYQQKSSQAPKLLFHYYDKDFNNEADTPDNFQSRRPNTSFCFLDIRSPGLGDTAMYLCATSGTGSNHGNQPQHFGDGTRLSIL.

This clone was counted once. The chain carries TRBV7-9 and TRBJ2-1; no firm D call. The germline V gene encodes CDR1 SEHNR and CDR2 FQNEAQ (reference sequence). Trimming took 8 bases from V and 7 from J, leaving 12 bases between them. CDR3 length: 12 amino acids. DNA for the CDR3: TGTGCCAGCCGATCTTCTGGGAATGAGCAGTTCTTC. This sequence encodes CASRSSGNEQFF.

The V and J genes are TRBV9 and TRBJ2-5, with unresolved D. The length of the CDR3 is 13 residues. The V and J ends lost 1 base and 2 bases respectively, with 6 bases between them. The germline V gene has CDR1 SGDLS and CDR2 YYNGEE. This chain's CDR3 is CASSVHRQETQYF. CDR3 DNA sequence: TGTGCCAGCAGCGTACACAGACAAGAGACCCAGTACTTC.

This rearrangement joins TRBV5-4 to TRBJ1-3; perhaps TRBD1 as D (6 bases). Between the trimmed V and J ends, which lost 0 bases and 3 bases, there was a span of 7 bases. Per the germline V gene, CDR1 is SGHNT and CDR2 is YYREEE (reference sequence). This CDR3 has 14 amino acids. The CDR3 sequence: CASSLDRDGNTIYF. In DNA form, the CDR3 reads TGTGCCAGCAGCTTGGACAGGGATGGAAACACCATATATTTT.

The chain links TRBV4-1 to TRBJ1-2, with D unresolved. This CDR3 has 15 amino acids. V gave up 1 base and J gave up 0 bases, with 9 bases separating them. CDR1 is MGHRA, CDR2 YSYEKL, per germline. The CDR3 DNA sequence: TGCGCCAGCAGCCAAGTTCAGCGGACTAACTATGGCTACACCTTC. This encodes CASSQVQRTNYGYTF.

The count of this clone is one. The gene calls are TRBV5-1 and TRBJ2-1; 10 bases fit TRBD2. Trimming took 4 bases from V and 2 from J; bases not matched to a gene: 6. CDR3 size: 16 residues. Germline lookup yields CDR1 SGHRS and CDR2 YFSETQ. The DNA for the CDR3 is TGCGCCAGCAGCCCGTCCCTAGCGGGAGCCTACAATGAGCAGTTCTTC. Translating gives CASSPSLAGAYNEQFF.

J is TRBJ1-2 and V is TRBV19, with D possibly TRBD1 on 5 matching bases. CDR3 size: 12 residues. V was shortened by 5 bases and J by 9 bases, with 13 bases between the two germline ends. Germline V gene lookup returns CDR1 LNHDA and CDR2 SQIVND (reference sequence). CDR3 sequence (DNA): TGTGCCAGTAGTGTTGGACCGGGGCGCTACACCTTC. Translated, it gives CASSVGPGRYTF.

The chain couples TRBV28 to TRBJ1-5, with D perhaps matching TRBD1 (5 bases). Germline CDR1 is MDHEN and CDR2 is SYDVKM. Trimming cost V 8 bases and J 1 base, with 12 bases left between them. The CDR3 totals 14 residues. In DNA, the CDR3 is TGTGCCAGCTTAGAGGGGAGCAGCAATCAGCCCCAGCATTTT. Amino acid sequence: CASLEGSSNQPQHF.

The chain uses TRBV28 and TRBJ2-5, with 9 bases matching TRBD2. With the DNA end fitting TRBJ2-7 better, the J assignment may be wrong. The CDR3 consists of 13 residues. Germline lookup yields CDR1 MDHEN and CDR2 SYDVKM. Here the CDR3 DNA reads TGTGCCAGCATTAGCGGGAGTAGCCACGAGCAGTACTTC. Its protein is CASISGSSHEQYF.

This clone has a single count. The chain employs TRBV4-1 and TRBJ2-1; 10 bases are shared with TRBD2. There are 17 residues in the CDR3. With 4 bases clipped from V and 2 bases from J, the junction kept 8 bases outside the gene matches. Per the germline V gene, CDR1 is MGHRA and CDR2 is YSYEKL. The CDR3 reads CASSLRTAGGPYNEQFF. The CDR3 DNA reads as TGCGCCAGCAGCCTCAGGACAGCGGGGGGGCCCTACAATGAGCAGTTCTTC.

The chain is built from TRBV5-1 and TRBJ2-5; 15 positions match TRBD2. V lost 4 bases, J lost 0 bases, and 7 bases stayed unmatched. This CDR3 has 18 amino acids. Germline CDR1 SGHRS, CDR2 YFSETQ. This CDR3 is CASSPGLAGGLYQETQYF. The DNA for the CDR3 is TGCGCCAGCAGCCCCGGACTAGCGGGAGGGTTGTACCAAGAGACCCAGTACTTC.

The chain joins TRBV5-1 to TRBJ1-2; the D gene is possibly TRBD1 (6 bases). Germline CDR1 and CDR2: SGHRS and YFSETQ. CDR3 length: 16 amino acids. V was clipped by 4 bases and J by 6 bases, with 22 bases between them. CDR3 nucleotides: TGCGCCAGCAGCCGGGGGCAGGGCCGTCCGATCGATGGCTACACCTTC. Translated, it gives CASSRGQGRPIDGYTF. The full variable domain, rest sourced from reference TRBV5-1 and TRBJ1-2, is KAGVTQTPRYLIKTRGQQVTLSCSPISGHRSVSWYQQTPGQGLQFLFEYFSETQRNKGNFPGRFSGRQFSNSRSEMNVSTLELGDSALYLCASSRGQGRPIDGYTFGSGTRLTVV.

The J gene is TRBJ1-2, the V gene TRBV2; no clear D gene. The CDR3 runs 13 residues. Trimming removed 4 bases at V and 5 bases at J, with 11 bases between. Germline-derived CDR1 and CDR2 are SNHLY and FYNNEI. Here the CDR3 reads CASSVSQRYGYTF. In nucleotides, the CDR3 is TGTGCCAGCAGTGTCTCACAGCGATATGGCTACACCTTC.

In its sample, this clone was seen a few times. The rearrangement uses TRBV2 and TRBJ2-7, with D perhaps matching TRBD2 (6 bases). Germline-derived CDR1 and CDR2 are SNHLY and FYNNEI. The CDR3 runs to 16 residues. Trimming removed 7 bases from V and 3 bases from J, with 22 bases in between. The CDR3 nucleotides are TGTGCCAGCACCCCTAGTCGGGGGTACAAGCTCTACGAGCAGTACTTC. This codes for CASTPSRGYKLYEQYF.

The V and J genes are TRBV6-5 and TRBJ1-4; no firm D call. V lost 0 bases and J 7 bases, leaving 9 bases between the germline ends. Germline CDR1 and CDR2: MNHEY and SVGAGI. The CDR3 spans 14 residues. The CDR3 loop reads CASSYSEVTEKLFF. CDR3 nucleotide sequence: TGTGCCAGCAGTTACTCTGAGGTTACTGAAAAACTGTTTTTT.